The sequence of this T cell receptor (beta chain) was determined in a study of T cells in Graves' hyperthyroidism and ophthalmopathy. This clonotype was detected a few times. Each diagnosis drew on symptoms, thyroxine, TRAb, thyroid ultrasound and orbital computed tomography findings. Amplified TCR beta CDR3 regions derived from RNA transcripts. The HTBI primer set drove a first-round RT-PCR of the TCR CDR3. TCRdb itself ran the multiplex PCR reads through MiXCR, one entry per CDR3 protein. The repertoire holds about 640,000 distinct CDR3 sequences, with roughly 20% as singletons. Germline CDR1 is SGHTA and CDR2 is FQGNSA. The CDR3 spans 15 residues. V shed 0 bases and J shed 5 bases, with 11 bases lying between them.

V and J are TRBV7-2 and TRBJ2-1, with D uncertain. This sequence originates from a man aged 30 to 39 with Graves' ophthalmopathy. Sequencing used blood. DNA of the CDR3: TGTGCCAGCAGCTTAGCGCCCCTAGGAAACAATGAGCAGTTCTTC. This encodes CASSLAPLGNNEQFF. The full variable domain, in which reference TRBV7-2 and TRBJ2-1 provide the parts outside the CDR3, is GAGVSQSPSNKVTEKGKDVELRCDPISGHTALYWYRQSLGQGLEFLIYFQGNSAPDKSGLPSDRFSAERTGGSVSTLTIQRTQQEDSAVYLCASSLAPLGNNEQFFGPGTRLTVL.